The 21 T cell receptor beta chains in this list originate from one sample, sequenced in a study of cytomegalovirus exposure and HLA in healthy donors (dated by TCRdb to about 2017). The library was generated by the immunoSEQ multiplex PCR assay. For the multiplex PCR, a mixture combining 60 forward primers for TCR Vbeta segments and 13 reverse primers for TCR Jbeta segments was used. Sourced from immuneACCESS, this table was stored by TCRdb with only in-frame sequences that have V and J called. A share of the clones is absent; for the studies checked, an unresolved V gene accounts for under half, and the remainder has no known explanation. This sample has roughly 100,000 clones in its table, and over 75% of those were observed once. The leading ten clones occupy about 6.9% of the sample. Sequenced input: PBMCs. These receptors were collected from a man aged 25 to 40 in good health and CMV-seropositive.

This CDR3 reads CASSYSGGSGANVLTF. The CDR3 DNA reads TGTGCCAGCAGTTACTCCGGGGGCTCTGGGGCCAACGTCCTGACTTTC. V and J are TRBV6-5 and TRBJ2-6, with D perhaps TRBD2 (6 bases). Germline V gives CDR1 MNHEY, CDR2 SVGAGI. CDR3 length: 16 amino acids. Trimming removed 0 bases from V and 0 bases from J, with 6 bases in between.

The CDR3 bases are TGTGCCAGCAGTCCACAGGTGAACACTGAAGCTTTCTTT. It codes for CASSPQVNTEAFF. V usage is TRBV27 and J usage is TRBJ1-1, with D tentatively TRBD1 (5 bases). The CDR3 is 13 amino acids. Germline V gene sequence: CDR1 MNHEY, CDR2 SMNVEV (reference sequence). V was pared by 5 bases and J by 0 bases, with 7 bases between.

The rearrangement links TRBV7-9 to TRBJ2-6; D unclear. The V and J ends lost 4 bases and 0 bases respectively, with 10 bases between them. In germline, CDR1 is SEHNR, CDR2 FQNEAQ (reference sequence). The length of the CDR3 is 16 residues. The CDR3 sequence: CASSSPGSSGANVLTF. CDR3 DNA sequence: TGTGCCAGCAGCTCCCCAGGCAGCTCTGGGGCCAACGTCCTGACTTTC.

This clone was recorded once. This chain links TRBV6-5 with TRBJ2-7, with D maybe TRBD1 (5 bases). CDR1 is MNHEY, CDR2 SVGAGI, per germline. This CDR3 is 11 amino acids long. V lost 8 bases to trimming and J lost 5 bases, with 10 bases between them. The CDR3 DNA reads TGTGCCAGCCGAAGGGGTAACGAGCAGTACTTC. It is translated as CASRRGNEQYF.

This clone was observed once. The rearrangement links TRBV28 to TRBJ2-7; 9 nucleotides agree with TRBD1. The CDR3 loop spans 15 amino acids. With 3 bases clipped from V and 3 bases from J, the junction kept 6 bases outside the gene matches. CDR1 is MDHEN, CDR2 SYDVKM, per germline. The CDR3 sequence: CASSFSGTGHYEQYF. Here the CDR3 DNA reads TGTGCCAGCAGTTTTTCCGGGACAGGGCACTACGAGCAGTACTTC.

V usage is TRBV21-1 and J usage is TRBJ1-2. TRBV21-1 is listed as a pseudogene. There are 14 residues in the CDR3. The CDR3, as DNA: TGTGCCAGCAGCAAAGGCGAGGGCTTCTATGGCTACACCTTC. Translating gives CASSKGEGFYGYTF.

Concerning this clone itself: The junction shows a germline mismatch at one end, possibly a read error. J is TRBJ1-4 and V is TRBV4-1; D might be TRBD1 (6 bases). Germline lookup yields CDR1 MGHRA and CDR2 YSYEKL. The CDR3 extends over 16 amino acids. The DNA of the CDR3 is TGCGCCAGCAGTCAAGGGTGGGGGCCAACTAATGAAAAACTGTTTTTT. This gives the protein CASSQGWGPTNEKLFF.

This rearrangement joins TRBV5-5 to TRBJ2-5; the match to TRBD2 covers 7 bases. The CDR3 is made up of 13 amino acids. Germline V gene sequence: CDR1 SGHKS, CDR2 YYEKEE (reference sequence). V was pared by 5 bases and J by 1 base, with 2 bases of the junction left unmatched. The chain's CDR3 is CASRASGQETQYF. CDR3 bases: TGTGCCAGCAGGGCTAGCGGCCAAGAGACCCAGTACTTC.

The rearrangement links TRBV29-1 to TRBJ1-1, with a possible D match to TRBD1 (6 bases). Germline V CDR1 and CDR2: SQVTM, ANQGSEA. With 6 bases removed from V and 0 bases from J, the gap between germline ends came to 14 bases. The CDR3 covers 14 residues. The chain's CDR3 is CSVVRGAVNTEAFF. The CDR3 bases are TGCAGCGTCGTCCGGGGGGCCGTGAACACTGAAGCTTTCTTT.

CDR3 coding DNA: TGTGCCAGCAGACGCAGGGGGTCCGATACGCAGTATTTT. This encodes CASRRRGSDTQYF. V and J are TRBV27 and TRBJ2-3, with TRBD1 identical over 7 bases. The CDR3 totals 13 residues. J lost 6 bases, V lost 6 bases, and 6 bases had no gene match. CDR1 is MNHEY and CDR2 is SMNVEV in the germline V gene (reference sequence).

The V gene is TRBV7-2, the J gene TRBJ2-7; 10 bases map to TRBD1. V dropped 4 bases and J dropped 6; count of bases not matched to a gene: 15. CDR1 is SGHTA, CDR2 FQGNSA, per germline. The CDR3 covers 17 residues. CDR3 DNA sequence: TGTGCCAGCAGCTGGACCCTCCGGGACAGGGGTTTAGGCGAGCAGTACTTC. Amino acids: CASSWTLRDRGLGEQYF.

This clone was found a few times. This chain connects TRBV25-1 to TRBJ1-2, with 7 bases that match TRBD1. After removal of 3 bases from V and 2 bases from J, the junction contained 6 bases not matched to a gene. The CDR3 length is 15 residues. Germline-derived CDR1 and CDR2 are MGHDK and SYGVNS. CDR3 nucleotides: TGTGCCAGCAGTGACCTCTCAGGGGGGAACTATGGCTACACCTTC. Translating gives CASSDLSGGNYGYTF.

The chain's CDR3 is CASSQGLARTGSTGELFF. DNA for the CDR3: TGCGCCAGCAGCCAAGGTTTGGCCAGGACAGGGTCCACCGGGGAGCTGTTTTTT. The genes are TRBV4-1 and TRBJ2-2, with 8 bases that match TRBD1. The J segment lost 4 bases and the V segment lost 1 base, leaving 11 bases of the junction unmatched. The CDR3 totals 18 residues. CDR1 and CDR2 (germline): MGHRA, YSYEKL.

The J gene is TRBJ1-6, the V gene TRBV7-2, with 7 bases that match TRBD1. This CDR3 region has 16 residues. Germline V gene sequence: CDR1 SGHTA, CDR2 FQGNSA. The junction had 10 bases not matched to a gene; V was cut back by 4 bases and J by 7 bases. The CDR3 region is CASSSRKDRVNSPLHF. The CDR3 region has the DNA TGTGCCAGCAGCTCCCGAAAAGACAGGGTGAATTCACCCCTCCACTTT.

The CDR3 bases are TGTGCCAGCAGTCTGACACTTAGCACAGATACGCAGTATTTT. Protein product: CASSLTLSTDTQYF. The J gene is TRBJ2-3, the V gene TRBV6-5; D uncertain. V lost 5 bases, J lost 0 bases, and 9 bases lay in between. The CDR3 has 14 residues. Germline lookup yields CDR1 MNHEY and CDR2 SVGAGI.

The J gene is TRBJ2-6, the V gene TRBV5-6; 9 bases map to TRBD1. The CDR3 length is 18 residues. V lost 0 bases to trimming and J lost 2 bases; unmatched junction nucleotides: 6. CDR1 and CDR2 from the germline V gene are SGHDT and YYEEEE. The DNA of the CDR3 is TGTGCCAGCAGCTTGGGCGGACAGGGGTTCCCTGGGGCCAACGTCCTGACTTTC. Protein product: CASSLGGQGFPGANVLTF.

This sequence joins TRBV11-2 and TRBJ2-5, with a tentative D call TRBD2 (5 bases). Looked up from germline, CDR1 is SGHAT and CDR2 is FQNNGV. CDR3 length: 16 amino acids. V gave up 0 bases and J gave up 2 bases, with 13 bases separating them. CDR3 residues: CASSLEFLRGQETQYF. In DNA form, the CDR3 reads TGTGCCAGCAGCTTAGAATTCTTACGGGGTCAAGAGACCCAGTACTTC.

This clone has just one count. The chain has TRBV10-1 and TRBJ1-1; 8 bases fit TRBD1. The CDR3 runs 13 residues. V shed 9 bases and J 6 bases; nucleotides not matched to a gene: 9. The germline V gene encodes CDR1 WNHNN and CDR2 SYGVQD (reference sequence). CDR3: CASQNTGGAEAFF. The CDR3 region has the DNA TGCGCCAGTCAAAATACAGGGGGAGCTGAAGCTTTCTTT.

The J gene is TRBJ2-5, the V gene TRBV9; D is unclear. The germline CDR1 and CDR2 sequences are SGDLS and YYNGEE. Trimming removed 2 bases from V and 4 bases from J, with 15 bases in between. The CDR3 is made up of 15 amino acids. CDR3 sequence: CASSVGTVGRETQYF. CDR3 coding DNA: TGTGCCAGCAGCGTCGGTACAGTGGGTCGAGAGACCCAGTACTTC.

The rearrangement links TRBV9 to TRBJ2-2; the match to TRBD1 covers 8 bases. V shed 7 bases and J 7 bases; nucleotides not matched to a gene: 9. Germline CDR1 is SGDLS and CDR2 is YYNGEE. There are 14 residues in the CDR3. CDR3 sequence (DNA): TGTGCCAGCGGCGAGGCAGGGGGCGTCGGGGAGCTGTTTTTT. It translates to CASGEAGGVGELFF.

V and J are TRBV6-8 and TRBJ2-7, with 11 bases fitting TRBD1. Germline values: CDR1 MNHGY, CDR2 SAAAGT. The CDR3 has 16 residues. The V gene end was trimmed by 0 bases and the J gene end by 5 bases; junction bases not matched to a gene: 6. CDR3 protein: CASSYSAGTGGHEQYF. As DNA, the CDR3 is TGTGCCAGCAGTTACTCCGCCGGGACAGGGGGACACGAGCAGTACTTC.